This T cell receptor beta chain was sequenced in a study of identical twins. This clonotype was counted ten times or more. The antigen remains unidentified. Only healthy Caucasians were included as donors. Findings and caveats of the study: Analyses of zero insertions could be partly confounded by invariant MAIT and iNKT cells. Twin sharing of out-of-frame TCR alpha was underestimated by models in monozygotic pairs.

Trimming removed 1 base from V and 7 bases from J; junction bases left unmatched: 6. In germline, CDR1 is SGHTA, CDR2 FQGNSA. The CDR3 contains 15 residues. A universal primer site was created by template switching, with the cDNA bearing unique molecular identifiers. MiXCR, run by TCRdb on the 5' RACE reads, gives a single entry per CDR3 protein. The sample has some 100,000 distinct CDR3 sequences, roughly 6% seen once. V and J are TRBV7-2 and TRBJ2-1; 8 bases are shared with TRBD1. The specimen sequenced was memory T cells sorted from blood. The source is a woman between 45 and 60 years old in good health. The CDR3 DNA follows: TGTGCCAGCAGCTTAGTACAGGGGGTTGGAAATGAGCAGTTCTTC. Amino acids: CASSLVQGVGNEQFF.